The clone carrying this T cell receptor beta chain was recorded at least ten times. The sample originates from a study of early T cells in non-severe SARS-CoV-2 infection. This CDR3 contains 17 residues. Germline V gene lookup returns CDR1 LNHDA and CDR2 SQIVND (reference sequence). V was pared by 3 bases and J by 0 bases, with 15 bases between. A single record per CDR3 protein comes from TCRdb applying MiXCR to the 5' RACE reads. The sample consists of 80,000 to 100,000 distinct CDR3 sequences, approximately 9.9% of them appearing once. The specimen comprised whole blood, sampled at baseline. The V call is TRBV19, the J call TRBJ1-5; TRBD1 is a possible D gene (6 bases). This TCR was recovered from an adult who was a healthcare worker with PCR-confirmed SARS-CoV-2 infection or an uninfected control (not recorded which). Written as DNA, the CDR3 is TGTGCCAGTAGTATTAACGGACAGTTTTATAGCAATCAGCCCCAGCATTTT. Protein product: CASSINGQFYSNQPQHF.